This passage covers 14 T cell receptor beta chains from one sample sequenced in a study of T cell repertoires in ileal Crohn's disease. Time point specified: neoterminal ileum biopsy at postoperative endoscopy, about 6 months after surgery. Clones were read by immunoSEQ multiplex PCR, and TCRdb kept only the in-frame ones, dropping some. The sample carries approximately 11,000 clones, 55% to 75% recorded once. The sample comprised ileal tissue. These receptors originate from an adult with Crohn's disease.

The chain is built from TRBV18 and TRBJ2-7; a possible D gene is TRBD1 (5 bases). The V gene lost 4 bases and the J gene lost 2 bases, with 9 bases spanning the gap. CDR1 is KGHSH and CDR2 is LQKENI in the germline V gene. The CDR3 length is 13 residues. CDR3 nucleotide sequence: TGTGCCAGCTCACTGGACACAGCCTACGAGCAGTACTTC. It yields the protein CASSLDTAYEQYF. The whole variable domain, remainder taken from reference TRBV18 and TRBJ2-7, is NAGVMQNPRHLVRRRGQEARLRCSPMKGHSHVYWYRQLPEEGLKFMVYLQKENIIDESGMPKERFSAEFPKEGPSILRIQQVVRGDSAAYFCASSLDTAYEQYFGPGTRLTVT.

The chain links TRBV27 to TRBJ2-1, with D perhaps TRBD2 (6 bases). V lost 5 bases and J 0 bases, leaving 20 bases between the germline ends. The CDR3 covers 18 residues. Germline lookup yields CDR1 MNHEY and CDR2 SMNVEV (reference sequence). The CDR3 here is CASSPRGTSLSSYNEQFF. DNA of the CDR3: TGTGCCAGCAGTCCACGGGGGACTTCCCTGAGCTCCTACAATGAGCAGTTCTTC.

The rearrangement joins TRBV2 to TRBJ2-6, with a tentative D call TRBD2 (6 bases). Germline CDR1 is SNHLY and CDR2 is FYNNEI. The V and J ends lost 9 bases and 0 bases respectively, with 18 bases between them. The CDR3 has 17 residues. As DNA, the CDR3 is TGTGCCAGTCACACCGGGACTTCCTACTCTGGGGCCAACGTCCTGACTTTC. Translating it yields CASHTGTSYSGANVLTF.

This clone showed up just a few times. DNA for the CDR3: TGTGCCAGCGCCCCGGGACTAGCTCTTAAGCAGTACTTC. This encodes CASAPGLALKQYF. The chain has TRBV27 and TRBJ2-7, with 9 bases that match TRBD2. This CDR3 is 13 amino acids long. V shed 8 bases and J 8 bases; nucleotides not matched to a gene: 10. CDR1 is MNHEY, CDR2 SMNVEV, per germline (reference sequence).

V gene TRBV5-6 combines with J gene TRBJ2-7; 7 nucleotides align to TRBD2. Trimming took 6 bases from V and 3 from J; bases not matched to a gene: 9. Per the germline V gene, CDR1 is SGHDT and CDR2 is YYEEEE. This CDR3 has 14 amino acids. The CDR3, as DNA: TGTGCCAGCACCATCCGCGGGGGAGGCTACGAGCAGTACTTC. It translates to CASTIRGGGYEQYF.

The genes are TRBV7-2 and TRBJ1-2; 7 bases agree with TRBD1. Germline CDR1 reads SGHTA; CDR2 reads FQGNSA. The CDR3 totals 13 residues. J was trimmed by 7 bases and V by 6 bases; bases with no gene match: 8. The CDR3 loop is CASRPGTEGGYTF. DNA of the CDR3: TGTGCCAGCAGGCCCGGGACAGAGGGTGGCTACACCTTC.

The V gene is TRBV6-1, the J gene TRBJ2-6, with TRBD1 matching 12 bases. Per germline, CDR1 MNHNS and CDR2 SASEGT. The ends lost 3 bases at V and 2 bases at J; junction bases unmatched: 5. This CDR3 has 18 residues. The CDR3 DNA is TGTGCCAGCAGTGACCGGGACAGGGGGCTCGCTGGGGCCAACGTCCTGACTTTC. It encodes CASSDRDRGLAGANVLTF.

This sequence joins TRBV7-6 and TRBJ2-1; 9 positions agree with TRBD2. With V trimmed by 1 base and J by 8 bases, 3 bases remained unmatched. The CDR3 has 14 amino acids. The germline CDR1 and CDR2 sequences are SGHVS and FNYEAQ. CDR3 DNA sequence: TGTGCCAGCAGCTTAGTTAGCGGGGGCGATGAGCAGTTCTTC. Translated: CASSLVSGGDEQFF.

The chain is built from TRBV7-9 and TRBJ1-1; D is possibly TRBD1 (6 bases). The V gene's germline CDR1 is SEHNR and CDR2 FQNEAQ (reference sequence). Trimming took off 6 bases at V and 1 base at J, with 6 bases between the two ends. The length of the CDR3 is 12 residues. The CDR3 nucleotides are TGTGCCAGCAGGACAGGGAACACTGAAGCTTTCTTT. Translating it yields CASRTGNTEAFF.

This clone was observed a single time. The chain combines TRBV27 with TRBJ2-7, with a possible D match to TRBD1 (5 bases). The CDR3 totals 14 residues. CDR1 and CDR2 from the germline V gene are MNHEY and SMNVEV (reference sequence). Trimming stripped 5 bases from V and 6 bases from J, with 17 bases between. The CDR3: CASSDATETCEQYF. In DNA, the CDR3 is TGTGCCAGCAGTGACGCGACAGAAACCTGCGAGCAGTACTTC.

This chain uses TRBV7-4 with TRBJ2-7; the match to TRBD2 covers 12 bases. Trimming took 5 bases from V and 3 from J; bases not matched to a gene: 5. This CDR3 is built from 15 residues. The germline V gene has CDR1 SGHVT and CDR2 SQSDAQ. The CDR3 loop reads CASSRGLAGHYEQYF. CDR3 in DNA: TGTGCCAGCAGCCGGGGACTAGCGGGCCACTACGAGCAGTACTTC.

The chain recombines TRBV29-1 with TRBJ2-7; 14 nucleotides agree with TRBD2. The CDR3 has 14 amino acids. Germline CDR1 and CDR2: SQVTM and ANQGSEA. V gave up 5 bases and J gave up 3 bases; unmatched junction bases: 3. CDR3 in amino acids: CSVTGTSGSYEQYF. As DNA, the CDR3 is TGCAGCGTTACCGGGACTAGCGGGAGCTACGAGCAGTACTTC.

To note about this clone: Sequence at one end of the junction differs from germline and may be a read error. The CDR3 DNA sequence: TGTGCCAGCACTTTACTGTCTGGCACAGATACGCAGTATTTT. Its protein is CASTLLSGTDTQYF. The V gene is TRBV28, the J gene TRBJ2-3; D gene uncertain. Germline V lookup: CDR1 MDHEN, CDR2 SYDVKM. The CDR3 is 14 amino acids.

CDR3 sequence (DNA): TGCGCCAGCAGCCGTCAGGGGAGCGCGAACACCGGGGAGCTGTTTTTT. It yields the protein CASSRQGSANTGELFF. The chain combines TRBV5-1 with TRBJ2-2; maybe TRBD1 (6 bases). The CDR3 is 16 amino acids. Between the trimmed V and J ends, which lost 4 bases and 0 bases, there was a span of 13 bases. Germline lookup yields CDR1 SGHRS and CDR2 YFSETQ.